This entry lists 5 T cell receptor beta chains sequenced from one sample in a study of post-analysis software for immune sequencing data. Overall study findings and caveats: Controls had lower frequencies than patients of 4 or 5 TRBV segments, which included TRBV5-6, TRBV5-1 and TRBV20-1.

Unique molecular identifiers were built into the TCR beta cDNA libraries. TCRdb analysed the PCR reads with MiXCR anew, one entry per CDR3 protein. The data show 430,000 or so distinct CDR3 sequences, approximately 38% seen once. Which antigens these TCRs recognize remains unknown. The material sequenced was blood. The origin of the receptors is a girl aged 2 to 10 with multiple sclerosis.

A remark on this clonotype: One end of the junction does not line up with germline, which may come from a read error. The rearrangement uses TRBV5-1 and TRBJ1-6, with TRBD1 matching over 7 bases. The CDR3 extends over 15 amino acids. Germline V gene lookup returns CDR1 SGHRS and CDR2 YFSETQ. CDR3 coding DNA: TGCGCCAGCAGCTCTATGACAGGGCGAAATTCACCCCCCCACTTT. Translation: CASSSMTGRNSPPHF.

The chain recombines TRBV14 with TRBJ2-7, with D perhaps being TRBD1 or TRBD2 (5 bases each). The germline V gene has CDR1 SGHDN and CDR2 FVKESK. The CDR3 spans 19 residues. The ends were cut back, 0 bases at V and 3 bases at J, with 24 bases in the middle. CDR3 nucleotide sequence: TGTGCCAGCAGCCAAGATTGGGGGTTAAGTGTAAGTTCATTCTACGAGCAGTACTTC. It is translated as CASSQDWGLSVSSFYEQYF. Full variable domain (outside the CDR3, taken from reference TRBV14 and TRBJ2-7): EAGVTQFPSHSVIEKGQTVTLRCDPISGHDNLYWYRRVMGKEIKFLLHFVKESKQDESGMPNNRFLAERTGGTYSTLKVQPAELEDSGVYFCASSQDWGLSVSSFYEQYFGPGTRLTVT.

This clonotype was observed a handful of times. The chain uses TRBV14 and TRBJ2-1; the D gene could be TRBD1 or TRBD2 (5 bases each). Per the germline V gene, CDR1 is SGHDN and CDR2 is FVKESK. The CDR3 has 17 residues. With 0 bases removed from V and 6 bases from J, the gap between germline ends came to 18 bases. CDR3 in amino acids: CASSQDMTGREGNEQFF. As DNA, the CDR3 is TGTGCCAGCAGCCAAGATATGACGGGGCGCGAAGGCAATGAGCAGTTCTTC.

The chain recombines TRBV6-1 with TRBJ2-4; D call uncertain. Germline CDR1 reads MNHNS; CDR2 reads SASEGT. Deletions cut 4 bases from V and 2 bases from J, with 21 bases between. The CDR3 runs 18 residues. CDR3 nucleotide sequence: TGTGCCAGCAGTGTCATATCGTGGATTTACGAGACCAAAAACATTCAGTACTTC. Translated: CASSVISWIYETKNIQYF.

This clonotype was recorded a few times. The chain has TRBV6-5 and TRBJ1-1; possible D gene TRBD1, 5 bases. Per germline, CDR1 MNHEY and CDR2 SVGAGI. Trimming took 7 bases from V and 0 from J, leaving 12 bases between them. The CDR3 covers 14 residues. DNA of the CDR3: TGTGCCAGCACTCGGGACCTCATGAACACTGAAGCTTTCTTT. This codes for CASTRDLMNTEAFF.